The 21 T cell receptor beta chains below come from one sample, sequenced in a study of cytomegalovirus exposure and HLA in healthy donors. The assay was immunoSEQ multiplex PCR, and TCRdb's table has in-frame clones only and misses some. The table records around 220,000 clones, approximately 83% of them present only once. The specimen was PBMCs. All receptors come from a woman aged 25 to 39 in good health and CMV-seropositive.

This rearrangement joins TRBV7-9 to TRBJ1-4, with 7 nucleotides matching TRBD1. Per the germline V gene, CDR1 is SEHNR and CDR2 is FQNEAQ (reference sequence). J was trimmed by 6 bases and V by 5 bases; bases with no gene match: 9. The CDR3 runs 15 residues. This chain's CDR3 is CASSPTDRSDEKLFF. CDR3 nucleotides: TGTGCCAGCAGCCCAACGGACAGGTCCGATGAAAAACTGTTTTTT.

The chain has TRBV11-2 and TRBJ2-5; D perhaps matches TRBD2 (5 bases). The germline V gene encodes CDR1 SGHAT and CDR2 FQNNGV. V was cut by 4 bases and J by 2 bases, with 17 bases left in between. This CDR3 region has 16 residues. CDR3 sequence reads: CASSSLGKKRQETQYF. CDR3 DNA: TGTGCCAGCAGCTCCCTAGGTAAAAAGCGGCAAGAGACCCAGTACTTC.

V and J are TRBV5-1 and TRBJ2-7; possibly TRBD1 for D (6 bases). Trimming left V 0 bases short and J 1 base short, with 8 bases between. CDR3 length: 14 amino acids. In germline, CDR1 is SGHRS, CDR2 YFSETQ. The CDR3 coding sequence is TGCGCCAGCAGCTTGGGACAGGTATCCTACGAGCAGTACTTC. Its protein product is CASSLGQVSYEQYF.

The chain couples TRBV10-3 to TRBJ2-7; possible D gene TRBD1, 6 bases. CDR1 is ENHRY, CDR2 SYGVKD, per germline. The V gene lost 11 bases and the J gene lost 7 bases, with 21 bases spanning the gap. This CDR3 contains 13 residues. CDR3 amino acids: CAPRGILMWEQYF. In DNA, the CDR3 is TGTGCCCCGAGGGGGATACTAATGTGGGAGCAGTACTTC.

The CDR3 protein is CASSQAREGTEAFF. The CDR3 coding sequence is TGCGCCAGCAGCCAAGCTAGGGAGGGTACTGAAGCTTTCTTT. The chain is built from TRBV4-1 and TRBJ1-1; no firm D call. Trimming removed 1 base from V and 5 bases from J, with 11 bases in between. The CDR3 is made up of 14 amino acids. Germline V gene sequence: CDR1 MGHRA, CDR2 YSYEKL.

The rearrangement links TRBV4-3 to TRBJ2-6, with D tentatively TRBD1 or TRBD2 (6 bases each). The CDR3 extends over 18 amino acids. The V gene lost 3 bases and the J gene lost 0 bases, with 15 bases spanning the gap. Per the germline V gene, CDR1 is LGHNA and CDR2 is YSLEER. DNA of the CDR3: TGCGCCAGCAGCCAGGGTGGAGGGGGTCTCTCTGGGGCCAACGTCCTGACTTTC. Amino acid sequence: CASSQGGGGLSGANVLTF.

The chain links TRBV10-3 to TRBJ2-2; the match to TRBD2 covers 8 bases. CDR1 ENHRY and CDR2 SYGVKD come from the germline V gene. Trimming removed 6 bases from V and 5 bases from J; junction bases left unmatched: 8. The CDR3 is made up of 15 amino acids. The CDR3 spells CAISRSGSGTGELFF. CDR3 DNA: TGTGCCATCAGCCGAAGCGGGAGTGGGACCGGGGAGCTGTTTTTT.

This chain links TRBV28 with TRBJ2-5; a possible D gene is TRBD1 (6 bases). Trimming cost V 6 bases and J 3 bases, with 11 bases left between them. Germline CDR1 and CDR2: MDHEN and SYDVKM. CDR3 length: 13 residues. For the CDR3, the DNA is TGTGCCAGCAGCCCCGGGACAAAAGAGACCCAGTACTTC. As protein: CASSPGTKETQYF. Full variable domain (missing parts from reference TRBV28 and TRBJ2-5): DVKVTQSSRYLVKRTGEKVFLECVQDMDHENMFWYRQDPGLGLRLIYFSYDVKMKEKGDIPEGYSVSREKKERFSLILESASTNQTSMYLCASSPGTKETQYFGPGTRLLVL.

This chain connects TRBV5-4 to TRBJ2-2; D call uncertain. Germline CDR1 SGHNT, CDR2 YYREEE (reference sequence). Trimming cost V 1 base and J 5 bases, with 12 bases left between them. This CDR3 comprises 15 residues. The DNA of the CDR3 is TGTGCCAGCAGCTTGCAGTATCAAGCTACCGGGGAGCTGTTTTTT. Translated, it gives CASSLQYQATGELFF. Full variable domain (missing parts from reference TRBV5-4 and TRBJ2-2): ETGVTQSPTHLIKTRGQQVTLRCSSQSGHNTVSWYQQALGQGPQFIFQYYREEENGRGNFPPRFSGLQFPNYSSELNVNALELDDSALYLCASSLQYQATGELFFGEGSRLTVL.

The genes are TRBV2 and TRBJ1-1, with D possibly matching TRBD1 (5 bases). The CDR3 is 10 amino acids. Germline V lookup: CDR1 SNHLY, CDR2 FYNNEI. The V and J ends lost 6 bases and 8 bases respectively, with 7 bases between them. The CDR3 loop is CASRRGEAFF. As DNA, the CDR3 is TGTGCCAGCAGGCGGGGGGAAGCTTTCTTT.

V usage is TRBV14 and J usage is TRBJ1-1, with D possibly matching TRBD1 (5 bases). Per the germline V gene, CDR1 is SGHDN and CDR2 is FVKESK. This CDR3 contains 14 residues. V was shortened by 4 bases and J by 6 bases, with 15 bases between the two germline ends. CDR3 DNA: TGTGCCAGCAGCCGAACGGGGCAGGCCGCTGAAGCTTTCTTT. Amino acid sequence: CASSRTGQAAEAFF.

The CDR3 DNA follows: TGTGCCATCAGTGGGACTAGCGGGGACAATGAGCAGTTCTTC. Protein: CAISGTSGDNEQFF. This chain connects TRBV10-3 to TRBJ2-1, with 12 positions matching TRBD2. The V segment lost 4 bases and the J segment 5 bases; nucleotides outside the gene matches: 0. From germline, CDR1 is ENHRY and CDR2 SYGVKD. This CDR3 contains 14 residues.

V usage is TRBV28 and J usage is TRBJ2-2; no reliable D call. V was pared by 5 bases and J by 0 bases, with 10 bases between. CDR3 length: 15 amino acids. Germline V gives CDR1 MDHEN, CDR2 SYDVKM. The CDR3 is CASSPIGANTGELFF. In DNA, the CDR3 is TGTGCCAGCAGTCCAATAGGAGCGAACACCGGGGAGCTGTTTTTT. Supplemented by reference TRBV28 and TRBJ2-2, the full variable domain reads DVKVTQSSRYLVKRTGEKVFLECVQDMDHENMFWYRQDPGLGLRLIYFSYDVKMKEKGDIPEGYSVSREKKERFSLILESASTNQTSMYLCASSPIGANTGELFFGEGSRLTVL.

Here the CDR3 reads CAWRTSTTGELFF. The DNA for the CDR3 is TGTGCCTGGAGGACTAGCACCACCGGGGAGCTGTTTTTT. The gene calls are TRBV30 and TRBJ2-2; the match to TRBD2 covers 7 bases. The CDR3 covers 13 residues. J gave up 4 bases and V 3 bases, and 2 bases lay outside the gene matches. Per the germline V gene, CDR1 is GTSNPN and CDR2 is SVGIG (reference sequence).

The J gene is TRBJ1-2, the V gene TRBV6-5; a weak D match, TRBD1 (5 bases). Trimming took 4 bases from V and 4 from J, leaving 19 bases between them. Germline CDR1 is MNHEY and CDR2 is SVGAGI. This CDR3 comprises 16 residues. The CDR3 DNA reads TGTGCCAGCAGTTGGGGGTCAGATCCCCGCATCTATGGCTACACCTTC. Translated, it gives CASSWGSDPRIYGYTF.

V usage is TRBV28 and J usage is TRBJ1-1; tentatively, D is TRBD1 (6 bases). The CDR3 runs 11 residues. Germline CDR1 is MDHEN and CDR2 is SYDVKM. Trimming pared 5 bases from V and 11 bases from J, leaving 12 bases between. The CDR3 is CASSTAGVAFF. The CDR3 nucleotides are TGTGCCAGCAGTACCGCAGGGGTTGCTTTCTTT.

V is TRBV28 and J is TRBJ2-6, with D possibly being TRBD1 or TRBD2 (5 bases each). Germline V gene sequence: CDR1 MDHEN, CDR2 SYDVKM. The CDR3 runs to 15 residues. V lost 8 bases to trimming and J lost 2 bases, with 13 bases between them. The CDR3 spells CASGYGTAGANVLTF. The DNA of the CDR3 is TGTGCCAGCGGATACGGGACGGCTGGGGCCAACGTCCTGACTTTC.

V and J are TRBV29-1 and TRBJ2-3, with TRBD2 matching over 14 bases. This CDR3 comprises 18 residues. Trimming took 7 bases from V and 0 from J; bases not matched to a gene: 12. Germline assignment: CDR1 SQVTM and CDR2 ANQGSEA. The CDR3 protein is CSAIGTSGRDSSTDTQYF. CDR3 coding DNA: TGCAGCGCAATCGGGACTAGCGGGAGAGACTCTAGCACAGATACGCAGTATTTT.

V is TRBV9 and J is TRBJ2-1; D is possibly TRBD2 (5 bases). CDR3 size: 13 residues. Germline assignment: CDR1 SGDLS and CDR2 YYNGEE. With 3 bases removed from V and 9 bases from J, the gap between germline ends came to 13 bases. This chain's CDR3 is CASSGSSFGEQFF. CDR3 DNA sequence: TGTGCCAGCAGCGGATCTAGCTTTGGTGAGCAGTTCTTC.

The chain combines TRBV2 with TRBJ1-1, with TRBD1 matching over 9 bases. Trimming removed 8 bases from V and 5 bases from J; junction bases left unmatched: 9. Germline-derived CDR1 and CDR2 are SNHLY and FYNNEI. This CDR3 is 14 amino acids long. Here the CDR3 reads CASGIQGAYTEAFF. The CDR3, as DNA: TGTGCCAGCGGCATACAGGGGGCTTATACTGAAGCTTTCTTT.

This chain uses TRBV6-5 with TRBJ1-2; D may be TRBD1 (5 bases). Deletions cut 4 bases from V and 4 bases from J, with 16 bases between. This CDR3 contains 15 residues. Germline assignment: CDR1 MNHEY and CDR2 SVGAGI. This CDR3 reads CASSWDVLSPYGYTF. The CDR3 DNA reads TGTGCCAGCAGTTGGGACGTCCTAAGCCCCTATGGCTACACCTTC.